This TCR beta chain was profiled in a study of PD-1 blockade in classical Hodgkin lymphoma. Germline loops: CDR1 LGHNA, CDR2 YSLEER. V shed 0 bases, J shed 0 bases, and the junction held 5 bases outside the gene matches. The length of the CDR3 is 16 residues. TCRdb's copy holds only in-frame clones and misses some; the assay was immunoSEQ multiplex PCR. Here the sample spans approximately 89,000 clones, roughly 88% being singletons. To note about this clone: Its antigen is unknown.

Exposure to brentuximab vedotin varied, and each patient had relapsed following autologous stem cell transplantation. Study-level points and caveats: Repertoire differences have undefined causes, possibly disease activity or prior therapy.

This chain connects TRBV4-3 to TRBJ2-7; 7 nucleotides line up with TRBD1. The sample here was peripheral blood mononuclear cells (PBMCs), taken at baseline. The receptor's source is a human donor with classical Hodgkin lymphoma. The CDR3 protein is CASSQDPGQSSYEQYF. CDR3 DNA: TGCGCCAGCAGCCAAGATCCGGGACAGAGCTCCTACGAGCAGTACTTC.